The next 13 T cell receptor beta chains were all read from a single sample in a study of blood T cells in healthy people across ages. Primed by a sample-barcoded 5' primer and a J-beta primer mix, a second PCR proceeded for about 7 to 11 cycles. TCRdb ran MiXCR on the 5' RACE reads and lists one entry per CDR3 protein. The sample shows 1.4 million to 1.5 million distinct CDR3 sequences, around two fifths of them seen only once. Sequenced: blood. These receptors came from a woman between 18 and 29 years old in good health.

V and J are TRBV7-9 and TRBJ2-1; TRBD2 agrees at 11 bases. The CDR3 is made up of 17 amino acids. The germline CDR1 and CDR2 sequences are SEHNR and FQNEAQ (reference sequence). V gave up 1 base and J gave up 2 bases; unmatched junction bases: 4. The CDR3, as DNA: TGTGCCAGCAGCTTAGTCCGACTAGCGGGACCCTACAATGAGCAGTTCTTC. This translates into CASSLVRLAGPYNEQFF.

A note on this clonotype: Its ends do not fully match the called genes, so a read error is possible. J is TRBJ2-5 and V is TRBV15; D uncertain. The germline gives CDR1 LNHNV, CDR2 YYDKDF (reference sequence). This CDR3 spans 13 amino acids. In DNA, the CDR3 is TGTACCACCAGCTACAGATACCAAGAGACCCAGTACTTC. Protein sequence: CTTSYRYQETQYF.

V gene TRBV25-1 combines with J gene TRBJ2-5; 7 bases map to TRBD2. After removal of 1 base from V and 5 bases from J, the junction contained 4 bases not matched to a gene. This CDR3 region has 14 residues. Germline V gives CDR1 MGHDK, CDR2 SYGVNS. For the CDR3, the DNA is TGTGCCAGCAGTGAATCAAGAGCGGGGGAGACCCAGTACTTC. The encoded protein is CASSESRAGETQYF. The full variable domain, its missing parts supplied by reference TRBV25-1 and TRBJ2-5, is EADIYQTPRYLVIGTGKKITLECSQTMGHDKMYWYQQDPGMELHLIHYSYGVNSTEKGDLSSESTVSRIRTEHFPLTLESARPSHTSQYLCASSESRAGETQYFGPGTRLLVL.

This clonotype was seen only a few times. V is TRBV6-5 and J is TRBJ2-2, with 14 bases that match TRBD2. The trim removed 0 bases at V and 6 bases at J, leaving 0 bases unmatched. The CDR3 is made up of 16 amino acids. Germline V gene data show CDR1 as MNHEY and CDR2 as SVGAGI. The CDR3 sequence is CASSYSTSGRAGELFF. CDR3 coding DNA: TGTGCCAGCAGTTACTCGACTAGCGGGAGGGCCGGGGAGCTGTTTTTT.

This clonotype was seen a handful of times. The chain recombines TRBV6-5 with TRBJ1-2; tentatively, D is TRBD1 (5 bases). The CDR3 spans 13 residues. Germline CDR1 reads MNHEY; CDR2 reads SVGAGI. V was cut by 6 bases and J by 8 bases, with 16 bases left in between. DNA for the CDR3: TGTGCCAGCAGCCCCTCGGGGGTGAACGGCTACACCTTC. Its translation is CASSPSGVNGYTF.

This chain connects TRBV20-1 to TRBJ2-1; TRBD2 agrees at 8 bases. Per germline, CDR1 DFQATT and CDR2 SNEGSKA (reference sequence). CDR3 size: 12 residues. V lost 4 bases and J lost 8; bases outside the gene matches: 4. CDR3 bases: TGCAGTGCTAAACGGCGGGAGGATGAGCAGTTCTTC. Its translation: CSAKRREDEQFF.

This chain links TRBV27 with TRBJ1-2; TRBD1 matches 9 bases. The germline gives CDR1 MNHEY, CDR2 SMNVEV (reference sequence). The length of the CDR3 is 17 residues. Unmatched junction bases numbered 10, after V lost 1 base and J lost 4 bases. The CDR3 is CASSLLGDRERGYGYTF. DNA for the CDR3: TGTGCCAGCAGTTTATTGGGGGACAGGGAAAGAGGCTATGGCTACACCTTC.

This clonotype was seen a single time. The chain carries TRBV2 and TRBJ2-5; D gene uncertain. Trimming stripped 6 bases from V and 4 bases from J, with 15 bases between. This CDR3 is built from 14 residues. Looked up from germline, CDR1 is SNHLY and CDR2 is FYNNEI. CDR3 amino acids: CASRDLTDRETQYF. The CDR3 nucleotides are TGTGCCAGCAGGGACCTAACCGACCGAGAGACCCAGTACTTC.

The table lists this clonotype with a few counts. The chain is built from TRBV20-1 and TRBJ2-7, with D unresolved. The germline V and J ends were trimmed by 6 bases and 1 base, with 13 bases remaining between them. Germline V gives CDR1 DFQATT, CDR2 SNEGSKA (reference sequence). This CDR3 spans 13 amino acids. CDR3 sequence: CSAPNRLSYEQYF. CDR3 bases: TGCAGTGCACCTAATCGGCTTTCCTACGAGCAGTACTTC.

The chain recombines TRBV2 with TRBJ1-5, with D perhaps TRBD1 (6 bases). Trimming shortened V by 4 bases and J by 0 bases, and 13 bases separated the two germline ends. CDR1 SNHLY and CDR2 FYNNEI come from the germline V gene. The CDR3 totals 16 residues. As DNA, the CDR3 is TGTGCCAGCAGTGGGGTCGGACAGAGTAGCAATCAGCCCCAGCATTTT. This gives the protein CASSGVGQSSNQPQHF. Looking up the rest from reference TRBV2 and TRBJ1-5 gives the full variable domain: EPEVTQTPSHQVTQMGQEVILRCVPISNHLYFYWYRQILGQKVEFLVSFYNNEISEKSEIFDDQFSVERPDGSNFTLKIRSTKLEDSAMYFCASSGVGQSSNQPQHFGDGTRLSIL.

This chain uses TRBV6-1 with TRBJ2-2; perhaps TRBD1 as D (5 bases). Trimming removed 11 bases from V and 2 bases from J, with 12 bases in between. This CDR3 has 13 residues. Germline V gene data show CDR1 as MNHNS and CDR2 as SASEGT. Written as DNA, the CDR3 is TGTGCCGGGCGACAGACAAACACCGGGGAGCTGTTTTTT. It translates to CAGRQTNTGELFF.

A single count supports this clonotype. The CDR3 reads CASSQDRQGGRELFF. The CDR3 DNA is TGCGCCAGCAGCCAAGATCGACAGGGAGGGAGGGAGCTGTTTTTT. The V gene is TRBV4-1, the J gene TRBJ2-2; D could derive from TRBD1 or TRBD2 (7 bases each). The V gene lost 0 bases and the J gene lost 9 bases, with 14 bases spanning the gap. CDR3 length: 15 residues. Per the germline V gene, CDR1 is MGHRA and CDR2 is YSYEKL.

This sequence joins TRBV6-5 and TRBJ2-2, with D possibly being TRBD2 (5 bases). The CDR3 is 16 amino acids. Trimming took 6 bases from V and 0 from J, leaving 14 bases between them. CDR1 and CDR2 (germline): MNHEY, SVGAGI. The chain's CDR3 is CASRVSGGTNTGELFF. In nucleotides, the CDR3 is TGTGCCAGCAGGGTCAGCGGAGGTACGAACACCGGGGAGCTGTTTTTT.